The 30 T cell receptor beta chains in this list originate from one sample, sequenced in a study of blood T cell repertoires in COVID-19. The protocol was immunoSEQ multiplex PCR, while the TCRdb copy is restricted to in-frame clones and leaves out a portion. The repertoire holds hundreds of thousands of clones, with approximately 83% as singletons. Sequencing was performed on PBMCs or T cells enriched from blood (not recorded which). Receptors were obtained from a man aged 25-45 years who had recovered from COVID-19.

This clone came up a few times. The chain carries TRBV11-2 and TRBJ1-1; TRBD1 aligns across 7 bases. Germline loops: CDR1 SGHAT, CDR2 FQNNGV. The CDR3 consists of 18 residues. With 4 bases clipped from V and 1 base from J, the junction kept 15 bases outside the gene matches. CDR3 nucleotide sequence: TGTGCCAGCAGCTCTCTTGGCTTCCGGGACAGCCAGAACACTGAAGCTTTCTTT. Protein: CASSSLGFRDSQNTEAFF.

This clone has only a few counts. The DNA for the CDR3 is TGTGCCAGCAGCCAGGCCCACGGGGGACCGTACAATGAGCAGTTCTTC. Protein: CASSQAHGGPYNEQFF. The J gene is TRBJ2-1, the V gene TRBV28, with D perhaps matching TRBD2 (6 bases). Germline lookup yields CDR1 MDHEN and CDR2 SYDVKM. The CDR3 runs to 16 residues. V shed 6 bases and J shed 4 bases, with 19 bases lying between them.

The table lists this clone with a count of one. The chain is built from TRBV6-1 and TRBJ2-7; D may be TRBD1 (8 bases). This CDR3 has 15 residues. Germline V gene lookup returns CDR1 MNHNS and CDR2 SASEGT. V lost 1 base and J 3 bases, leaving 13 bases between the germline ends. The CDR3 is CASSEGEGQVYEQYF. CDR3 DNA: TGTGCCAGCAGTGAAGGGGAGGGACAGGTCTACGAGCAGTACTTC.

The CDR3 reads CASRGKTNYGYTF. As DNA, the CDR3 is TGTGCCAGTAGGGGCAAAACTAACTATGGCTACACCTTC. The chain joins TRBV6-6 to TRBJ1-2; D is possibly TRBD1 (5 bases). Germline assignment: CDR1 MNHNY and CDR2 SVGAGI (reference sequence). V was cut by 9 bases and J by 0 bases, with 11 bases left in between. The CDR3 loop spans 13 amino acids.

Only one count was recorded for this clone. The chain is built from TRBV7-6 and TRBJ2-3; D may be TRBD2 (6 bases). With 0 bases removed from V and 0 bases from J, the gap between germline ends came to 10 bases. Germline V gene sequence: CDR1 SGHVS, CDR2 FNYEAQ. The length of the CDR3 is 16 residues. CDR3 residues: CASSLAGGRSTDTQYF. The CDR3 DNA reads as TGTGCCAGCAGCTTAGCGGGGGGACGGAGCACAGATACGCAGTATTTT. Full variable domain (outside the CDR3, taken from reference TRBV7-6 and TRBJ2-3): GAGVSQSPRYKVTKRGQDVALRCDPISGHVSLYWYRQALGQGPEFLTYFNYEAQQDKSGLPNDRFSAERPEGSISTLTIQRTEQRDSAMYRCASSLAGGRSTDTQYFGPGTRLTVL.

V is TRBV6-4 and J is TRBJ2-2; possible D gene TRBD2, 6 bases. The germline V gene encodes CDR1 MRHNA and CDR2 SNTAGT. V lost 3 bases and J 2 bases, leaving 13 bases between the germline ends. This CDR3 region has 16 residues. The CDR3 DNA reads TGTGCCAGCAGTGAAACCGGGACTTTTAACACCGGGGAGCTGTTTTTT. Its translation is CASSETGTFNTGELFF.

This clone was seen just once. The chain joins TRBV4-2 to TRBJ1-1; D is perhaps TRBD1 (5 bases). This CDR3 has 16 amino acids. V was pared by 0 bases and J by 1 base, with 12 bases between. Looked up from germline, CDR1 is LGHNA and CDR2 is YNFKEQ. CDR3 in DNA: TGTGCCAGCAGCCAAGAGGTGGCCAGGGCGAACACTGAAGCTTTCTTT. This translates into CASSQEVARANTEAFF.

This chain uses TRBV30 with TRBJ1-1, with 7 bases aligning to TRBD1. The germline CDR1 and CDR2 sequences are GTSNPN and SVGIG (reference sequence). With V trimmed by 4 bases and J by 4 bases, 6 bases remained unmatched. The CDR3 runs to 13 residues. CDR3 amino acids: CAWKVSGGTEAFF. DNA of the CDR3: TGTGCCTGGAAAGTTTCAGGGGGCACTGAAGCTTTCTTT.

This chain connects TRBV10-3 to TRBJ2-1; D is perhaps TRBD2 (6 bases). The V gene's germline CDR1 is ENHRY and CDR2 SYGVKD. The CDR3 runs to 13 residues. CDR3 sequence: CGSGPTGPREQFF. The CDR3 nucleotides read TGTGGTAGCGGACCCACCGGGCCCCGGGAGCAGTTCTTC.

This chain links TRBV2 with TRBJ1-6, with 7 bases identical to TRBD1. Trimming removed 3 bases from V and 6 bases from J; junction bases left unmatched: 5. CDR1 is SNHLY and CDR2 is FYNNEI in the germline V gene. This CDR3 is 15 amino acids long. CDR3 loop: CASSETGNSNSPLHF. Written as DNA, the CDR3 is TGTGCCAGCAGTGAGACAGGGAACTCTAATTCACCCCTCCACTTT.

This clone showed up just a few times. V and J are TRBV15 and TRBJ1-5; a possible D gene is TRBD1 (6 bases). Germline-derived CDR1 and CDR2 are LNHNV and YYDKDF (reference sequence). The germline V and J ends were trimmed by 1 base and 2 bases, with 12 bases remaining between them. The CDR3 runs 16 residues. CDR3 loop: CATSRAPGVGNQPQHF. CDR3 nucleotide sequence: TGTGCCACCAGCAGAGCTCCAGGGGTTGGCAATCAGCCCCAGCATTTT.

The chain couples TRBV27 to TRBJ2-7, with 7 bases fitting TRBD1. The J segment lost 0 bases and the V segment lost 0 bases, leaving 5 bases of the junction unmatched. CDR1 and CDR2 from the germline V gene are MNHEY and SMNVEV (reference sequence). The CDR3 covers 16 residues. The CDR3 coding sequence is TGTGCCAGCAGTTTATCGGTAGGGGACAGCTCCTACGAGCAGTACTTC. This codes for CASSLSVGDSSYEQYF.

The V gene is TRBV6-6, the J gene TRBJ1-4; the match to TRBD1 covers 7 bases. Germline V gene lookup returns CDR1 MNHNY and CDR2 SVGAGI (reference sequence). This CDR3 has 16 amino acids. V trimming: 7 bases; J trimming: 0 bases; junction bases outside the gene matches: 8. CDR3 bases: TGTGCCAGCAACCGGAGAACAGGGGCAACTAATGAAAAACTGTTTTTT. Amino acids: CASNRRTGATNEKLFF.

This CDR3 reads CASSQAQDQPQHF. CDR3 DNA sequence: TGTGCCAGCAGCCAAGCACAGGATCAGCCCCAGCATTTT. The genes are TRBV4-2 and TRBJ1-5, with D maybe TRBD1 (5 bases). CDR1 and CDR2 from the germline V gene are LGHNA and YNFKEQ. The CDR3 is made up of 13 amino acids. Between the trimmed V and J ends, which lost 1 base and 5 bases, there was a span of 6 bases.

J is TRBJ1-2 and V is TRBV12-3 or TRBV12-4, with D unresolved. V was pared by 3 bases and J by 7 bases, with 12 bases between. This CDR3 has 13 residues. CDR3 DNA: TGTGCCAGCAGTTTCGGGTATATCCGTGGCTACACCTTC. This encodes CASSFGYIRGYTF.

V usage is TRBV19 and J usage is TRBJ1-1; 8 bases are shared with TRBD1. Germline V gene data show CDR1 as LNHDA and CDR2 as SQIVND (reference sequence). This CDR3 comprises 15 residues. Trimming took 9 bases from V and 5 from J; bases not matched to a gene: 14. The CDR3 nucleotides are TGTGCCAGCCAGCTGGGGGCAGGGGGCGGGACTGAAGCTTTCTTT. It yields the protein CASQLGAGGGTEAFF.

This chain connects TRBV19 to TRBJ1-1, with TRBD1 as a possible D gene (5 bases). The CDR3 has 14 residues. The V end was cut by 6 bases, the J end by 6 bases, with 17 bases between. Germline CDR1 LNHDA, CDR2 SQIVND (reference sequence). Here the CDR3 reads CASSPREGLAEAFF. DNA of the CDR3: TGTGCCAGTAGCCCTAGGGAGGGACTTGCTGAAGCTTTCTTT.

V gene TRBV7-9 combines with J gene TRBJ1-3, with D possibly matching TRBD1 (6 bases). CDR3 size: 13 residues. Germline V gene sequence: CDR1 SEHNR, CDR2 FQNEAQ (reference sequence). V dropped 8 bases and J dropped 7 bases, with 15 bases sitting between them. CDR3 coding DNA: TGTGCCAGCGCACAGGGCACAGTCAACACCATATATTTT. Translating gives CASAQGTVNTIYF.

This chain uses TRBV5-4 with TRBJ1-6; 11 nucleotides agree with TRBD1. V was clipped by 4 bases and J by 6 bases; unmatched bases: 6. In germline, CDR1 is SGHNT, CDR2 YYREEE (reference sequence). The length of the CDR3 is 16 residues. CDR3: CASSPGQGGSNSPLHF. CDR3 nucleotides: TGTGCCAGCAGCCCGGGACAGGGGGGTTCTAATTCACCCCTCCACTTT.

The rearrangement joins TRBV12-3 or TRBV12-4 to TRBJ2-7, with 7 bases that match TRBD1. The CDR3 loop spans 12 amino acids. Unmatched junction bases numbered 4, after V lost 5 bases and J lost 6 bases. CDR3 bases: TGTGCCAGCAGTATAGACAGGGTCGAGCAGTACTTC. Translation: CASSIDRVEQYF.

V gene TRBV10-2 combines with J gene TRBJ1-5; 8 bases match TRBD1. Germline values: CDR1 WSHSY, CDR2 SAAADI. This CDR3 spans 16 amino acids. Trimming removed 7 bases from V and 5 bases from J; junction bases left unmatched: 13. The CDR3 reads CASTKRALTGDQPQHF. The CDR3 DNA is TGCGCCAGCACCAAAAGAGCCTTGACAGGGGATCAGCCCCAGCATTTT.

The genes are TRBV27 and TRBJ2-5; TRBD1 matches 7 bases. This CDR3 has 13 amino acids. Germline V CDR1 and CDR2: MNHEY, SMNVEV (reference sequence). V lost 5 bases and J lost 7; bases outside the gene matches: 7. This CDR3 is CASSPGTVGTQYF. CDR3 DNA: TGTGCCAGCAGTCCCGGGACAGTTGGGACCCAGTACTTC.

Regarding this clone: Other nucleotide sequences in the sample specify the same CDR3. The CDR3 is CASSLRVDQPQHF. The CDR3 DNA reads as TGTGCCAGCAGTTTGAGGGTGGATCAGCCCCAGCATTTT. This chain joins TRBV12-3 or TRBV12-4 and TRBJ1-5; unclear D gene. The CDR3 spans 13 residues. V was pared by 3 bases and J by 5 bases, with 8 bases between.

CDR3 sequence reads: CASQRGGQGNDEQYF. For the CDR3, the DNA is TGTGCCAGCCAGAGAGGGGGACAGGGGAATGACGAGCAGTACTTC. V is TRBV6-5 and J is TRBJ2-7, with 10 bases that match TRBD1. CDR1 is MNHEY and CDR2 is SVGAGI in the germline V gene. The V gene end was trimmed by 8 bases and the J gene end by 5 bases; junction bases not matched to a gene: 12. The length of the CDR3 is 15 residues.

This rearrangement joins TRBV2 to TRBJ2-1, with 7 positions matching TRBD1. The ends lost 5 bases at V and 6 bases at J; junction bases unmatched: 7. From germline, CDR1 is SNHLY and CDR2 FYNNEI. The length of the CDR3 is 14 residues. CDR3 sequence (DNA): TGTGCCAGCAGTACAGGGGACGGAGCCAATGAGCAGTTCTTC. Translation gives CASSTGDGANEQFF.

The rearrangement joins TRBV5-1 to TRBJ2-2, with 7 bases aligning to TRBD1. This CDR3 is 13 amino acids long. In germline, CDR1 is SGHRS, CDR2 YFSETQ. V gave up 2 bases and J gave up 5 bases; unmatched junction bases: 0. The chain's CDR3 is CASSFRGTGELFF. The CDR3 DNA reads TGCGCCAGCAGCTTCAGGGGGACCGGGGAGCTGTTTTTT.

The CDR3 is CASSLDRDATSTGELFF. CDR3 nucleotide sequence: TGTGCCAGCAGTCTGGACAGGGATGCAACGAGCACCGGGGAGCTGTTTTTT. The J gene is TRBJ2-2, the V gene TRBV27; 8 bases are shared with TRBD1. The V gene's germline CDR1 is MNHEY and CDR2 SMNVEV (reference sequence). CDR3 length: 17 residues. Trimming cost V 5 bases and J 4 bases; bases outside gene matches: 12.

The chain has TRBV9 and TRBJ2-7; 7 bases map to TRBD1. The CDR3 extends over 18 amino acids. Germline trimming cut 3 bases from V and 5 bases from J; bases unmatched to any gene: 20. The germline V gene encodes CDR1 SGDLS and CDR2 YYNGEE. CDR3 amino acids: CASSARGLGDRVQNEQYF. CDR3 bases: TGTGCCAGCAGCGCGAGAGGGTTGGGTGACAGGGTACAGAACGAGCAGTACTTC.

The table lists this clone with a count of one. This rearrangement joins TRBV11-2 to TRBJ2-3; 9 nucleotides match TRBD2. Germline lookup yields CDR1 SGHAT and CDR2 FQNNGV. V lost 6 bases and J lost 5; bases outside the gene matches: 6. The CDR3 consists of 14 residues. The CDR3 bases are TGTGCCAGCAGTGGCGGGGGGGTAGTAGATACGCAGTATTTT. Translating it yields CASSGGGVVDTQYF.

The rearrangement joins TRBV6-1 to TRBJ1-2; 8 bases fit TRBD1. The CDR3 has 16 residues. Looked up from germline, CDR1 is MNHNS and CDR2 is SASEGT. The ends lost 4 bases at V and 1 base at J; junction bases unmatched: 8. Here the CDR3 reads CASSADRDRINYGYTF. As DNA, the CDR3 is TGTGCCAGCAGTGCGGACCGGGACAGGATTAACTATGGCTACACCTTC.